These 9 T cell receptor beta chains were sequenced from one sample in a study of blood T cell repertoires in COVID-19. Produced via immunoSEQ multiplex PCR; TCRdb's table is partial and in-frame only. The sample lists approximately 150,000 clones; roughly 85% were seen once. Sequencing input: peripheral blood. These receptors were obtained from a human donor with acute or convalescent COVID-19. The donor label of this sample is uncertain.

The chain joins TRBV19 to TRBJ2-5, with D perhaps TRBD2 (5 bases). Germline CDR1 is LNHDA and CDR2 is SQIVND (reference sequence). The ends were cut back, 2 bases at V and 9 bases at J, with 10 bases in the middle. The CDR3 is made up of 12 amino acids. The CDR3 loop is CASSIPPEAQYF. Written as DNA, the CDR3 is TGTGCCAGTAGTATACCCCCGGAGGCCCAGTACTTC.

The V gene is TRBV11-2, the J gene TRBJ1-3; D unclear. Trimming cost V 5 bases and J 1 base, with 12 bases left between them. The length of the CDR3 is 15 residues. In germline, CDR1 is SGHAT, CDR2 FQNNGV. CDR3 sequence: CASSPDIPSGNTIYF. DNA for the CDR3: TGTGCCAGCAGCCCAGATATCCCTTCTGGAAACACCATATATTTT. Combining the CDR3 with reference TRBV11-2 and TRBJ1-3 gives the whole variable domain EAGVAQSPRYKIIEKRQSVAFWCNPISGHATLYWYQQILGQGPKLLIQFQNNGVVDDSQLPKDRFSAERLKGVDSTLKIQPAKLEDSAVYLCASSPDIPSGNTIYFGEGSWLTVV.

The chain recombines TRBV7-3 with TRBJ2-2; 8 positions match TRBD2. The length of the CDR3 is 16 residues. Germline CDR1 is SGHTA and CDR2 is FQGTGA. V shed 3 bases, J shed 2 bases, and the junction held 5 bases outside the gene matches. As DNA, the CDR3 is TGTGCCAGCAGCTTCCAGCGGGGGACCAACACCGGGGAGCTGTTTTTT. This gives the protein CASSFQRGTNTGELFF.

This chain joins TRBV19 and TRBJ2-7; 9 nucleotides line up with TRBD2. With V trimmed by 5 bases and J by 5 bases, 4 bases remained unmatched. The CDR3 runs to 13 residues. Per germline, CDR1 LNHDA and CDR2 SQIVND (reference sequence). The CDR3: CASSPGLANEQYF. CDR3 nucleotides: TGTGCCAGTAGTCCGGGACTAGCTAACGAGCAGTACTTC.

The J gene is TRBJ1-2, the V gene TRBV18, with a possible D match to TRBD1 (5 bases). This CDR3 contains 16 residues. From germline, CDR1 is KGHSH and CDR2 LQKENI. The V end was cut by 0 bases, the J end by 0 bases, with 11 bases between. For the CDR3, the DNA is TGTGCCAGCTCACCACCGGCAGGGAGGGCTAACTATGGCTACACCTTC. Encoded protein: CASSPPAGRANYGYTF.

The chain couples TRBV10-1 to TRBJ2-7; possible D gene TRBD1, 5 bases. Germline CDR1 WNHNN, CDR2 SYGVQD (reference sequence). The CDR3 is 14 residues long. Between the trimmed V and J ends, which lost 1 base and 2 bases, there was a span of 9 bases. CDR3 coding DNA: TGCGCCAGCAGTGAGTGGCAGGGCGCCTACGAGCAGTACTTC. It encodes CASSEWQGAYEQYF.

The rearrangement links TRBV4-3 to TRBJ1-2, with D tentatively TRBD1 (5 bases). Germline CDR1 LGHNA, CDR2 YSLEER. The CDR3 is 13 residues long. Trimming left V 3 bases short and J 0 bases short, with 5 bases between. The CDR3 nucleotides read TGCGCCAGCAGCCAGACAGCTAACTATGGCTACACCTTC. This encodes CASSQTANYGYTF.

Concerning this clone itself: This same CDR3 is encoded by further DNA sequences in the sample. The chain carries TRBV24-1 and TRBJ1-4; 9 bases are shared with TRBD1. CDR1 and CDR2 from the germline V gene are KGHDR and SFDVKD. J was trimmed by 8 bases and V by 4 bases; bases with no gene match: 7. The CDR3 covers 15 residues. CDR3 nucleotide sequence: TGTGCCACCAGTGACCCGGGACAGGGAGGGGAAAAACTGTTTTTT. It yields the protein CATSDPGQGGEKLFF.

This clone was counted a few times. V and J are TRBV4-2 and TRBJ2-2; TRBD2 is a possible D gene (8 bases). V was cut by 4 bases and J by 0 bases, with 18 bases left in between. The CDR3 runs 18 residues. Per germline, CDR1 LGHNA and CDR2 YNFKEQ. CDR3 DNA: TGTGCCAGCAGCCTAGAACTTAGCGGGACAGCGAACACCGGGGAGCTGTTTTTT. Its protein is CASSLELSGTANTGELFF.